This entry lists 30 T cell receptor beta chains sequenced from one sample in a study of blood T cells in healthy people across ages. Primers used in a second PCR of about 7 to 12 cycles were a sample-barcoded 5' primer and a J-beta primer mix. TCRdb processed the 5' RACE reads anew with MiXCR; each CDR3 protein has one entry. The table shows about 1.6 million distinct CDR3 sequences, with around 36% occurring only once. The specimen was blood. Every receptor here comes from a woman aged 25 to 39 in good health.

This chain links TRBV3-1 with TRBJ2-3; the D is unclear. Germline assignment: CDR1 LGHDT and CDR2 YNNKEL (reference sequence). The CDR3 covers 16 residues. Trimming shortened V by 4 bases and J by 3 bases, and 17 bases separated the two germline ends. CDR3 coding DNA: TGTGCCAGCAGCCGCCGGACGCCAGCGAGTACAGATACGCAGTATTTT. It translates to CASSRRTPASTDTQYF.

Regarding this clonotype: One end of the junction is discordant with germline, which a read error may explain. CDR3 coding DNA: TGTGCCAGCACCCTGGACGGAGAAAATGAAAAACGGTTTTTT. As protein: CASTLDGENEKRFF. The chain joins TRBV12-3 or TRBV12-4 to TRBJ1-4; D not certain. The CDR3 has 14 amino acids.

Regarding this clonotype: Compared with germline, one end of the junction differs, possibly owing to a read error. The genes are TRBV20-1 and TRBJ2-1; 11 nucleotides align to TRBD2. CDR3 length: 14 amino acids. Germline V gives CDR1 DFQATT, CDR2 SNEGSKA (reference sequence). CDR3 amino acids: CRTTGTSGYNERFF. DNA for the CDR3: TGCAGGACTACCGGGACTAGCGGCTACAATGAGCGGTTCTTC.

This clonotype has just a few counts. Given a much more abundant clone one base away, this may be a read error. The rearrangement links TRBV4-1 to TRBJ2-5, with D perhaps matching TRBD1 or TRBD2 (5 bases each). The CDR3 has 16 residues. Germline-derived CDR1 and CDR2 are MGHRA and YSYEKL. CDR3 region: CASSQGRGQNQGTQYF. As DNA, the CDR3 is TGCGCCAGCAGCCAAGGACGGGGCCAGAATCAAGGGACCCAGTACTTC.

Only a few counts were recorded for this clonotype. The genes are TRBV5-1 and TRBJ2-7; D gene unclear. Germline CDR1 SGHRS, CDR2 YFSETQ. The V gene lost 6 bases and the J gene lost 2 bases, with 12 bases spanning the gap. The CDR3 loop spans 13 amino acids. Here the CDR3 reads CASKPASTYEQYF. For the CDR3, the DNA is TGCGCCAGCAAACCAGCCTCCACCTACGAGCAGTACTTC.

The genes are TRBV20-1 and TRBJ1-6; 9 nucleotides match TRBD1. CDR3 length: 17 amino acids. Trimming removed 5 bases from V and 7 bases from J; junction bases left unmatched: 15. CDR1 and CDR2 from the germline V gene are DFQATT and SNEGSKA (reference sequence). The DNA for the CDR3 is TGCAGTGCTGGGACTTCCGGGACAGGGTTTGGGAATTCACCCCTCCACTTT. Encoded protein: CSAGTSGTGFGNSPLHF.

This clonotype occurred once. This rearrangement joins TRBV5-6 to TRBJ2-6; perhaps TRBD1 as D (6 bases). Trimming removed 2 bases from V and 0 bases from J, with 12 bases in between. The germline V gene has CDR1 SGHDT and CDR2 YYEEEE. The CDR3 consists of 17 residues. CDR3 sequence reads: CASSFPDSPSGANVLTF. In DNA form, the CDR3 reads TGTGCCAGCAGCTTCCCGGACAGCCCCTCTGGGGCCAACGTCCTGACTTTC.

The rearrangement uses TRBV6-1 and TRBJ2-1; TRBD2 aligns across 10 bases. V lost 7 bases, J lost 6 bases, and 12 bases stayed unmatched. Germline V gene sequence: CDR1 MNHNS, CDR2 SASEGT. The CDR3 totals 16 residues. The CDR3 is CASTRGLAGALNEQFF. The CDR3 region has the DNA TGTGCCAGCACCCGAGGGCTAGCGGGGGCCCTCAATGAGCAGTTCTTC.

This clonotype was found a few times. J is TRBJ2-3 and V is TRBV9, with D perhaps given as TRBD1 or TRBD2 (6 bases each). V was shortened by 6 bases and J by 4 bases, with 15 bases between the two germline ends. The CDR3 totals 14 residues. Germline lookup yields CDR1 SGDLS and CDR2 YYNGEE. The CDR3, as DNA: TGTGCCAGCACCCCTGGGGGGCGAGCAGATACGCAGTATTTT. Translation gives CASTPGGRADTQYF.

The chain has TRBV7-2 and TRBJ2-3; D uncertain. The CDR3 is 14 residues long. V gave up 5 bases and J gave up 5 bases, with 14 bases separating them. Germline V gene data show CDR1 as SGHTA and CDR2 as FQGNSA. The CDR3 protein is CASSPTDLKDTQYF. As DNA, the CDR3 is TGTGCCAGCAGCCCGACGGACCTTAAAGATACGCAGTATTTT. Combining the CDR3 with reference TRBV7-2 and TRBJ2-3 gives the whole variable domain GAGVSQSPSNKVTEKGKDVELRCDPISGHTALYWYRQSLGQGLEFLIYFQGNSAPDKSGLPSDRFSAERTGGSVSTLTIQRTQQEDSAVYLCASSPTDLKDTQYFGPGTRLTVL.

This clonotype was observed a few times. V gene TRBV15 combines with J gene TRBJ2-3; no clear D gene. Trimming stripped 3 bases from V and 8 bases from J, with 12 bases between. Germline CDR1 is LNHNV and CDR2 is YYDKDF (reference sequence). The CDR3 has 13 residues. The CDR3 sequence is CATSRSALSTQYF. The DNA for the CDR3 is TGTGCCACCAGCAGGTCGGCGCTTAGTACGCAGTATTTT.

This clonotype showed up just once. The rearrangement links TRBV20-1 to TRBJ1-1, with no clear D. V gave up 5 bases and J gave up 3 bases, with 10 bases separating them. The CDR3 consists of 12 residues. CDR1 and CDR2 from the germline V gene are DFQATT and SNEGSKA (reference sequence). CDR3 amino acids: CSAYPSDTEAFF. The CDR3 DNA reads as TGCAGTGCTTATCCGTCGGACACTGAAGCTTTCTTT.

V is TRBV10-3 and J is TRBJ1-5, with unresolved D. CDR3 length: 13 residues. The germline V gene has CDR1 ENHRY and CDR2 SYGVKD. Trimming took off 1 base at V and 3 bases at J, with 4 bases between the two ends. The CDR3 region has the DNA TGTGCCATCAGTGAGTTGGACAATCAGCCCCAGCATTTT. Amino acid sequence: CAISELDNQPQHF.

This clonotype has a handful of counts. CDR3 sequence (DNA): TGTGCCAGCAGTTACGGACAGGGGTGGGAAAAACTGTTTTTT. Its protein is CASSYGQGWEKLFF. The J gene is TRBJ1-4, the V gene TRBV6-6; 9 bases are shared with TRBD1. Unmatched junction bases numbered 3, after V lost 2 bases and J lost 8 bases. CDR1 and CDR2 from the germline V gene are MNHNY and SVGAGI (reference sequence). This CDR3 region has 14 residues.

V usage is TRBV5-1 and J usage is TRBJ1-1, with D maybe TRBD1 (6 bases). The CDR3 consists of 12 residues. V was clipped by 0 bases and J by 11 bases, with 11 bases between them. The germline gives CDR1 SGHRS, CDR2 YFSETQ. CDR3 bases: TGCGCCAGCAGCTTGGAAGCAGGGGTCGCTTTCTTT. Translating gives CASSLEAGVAFF.

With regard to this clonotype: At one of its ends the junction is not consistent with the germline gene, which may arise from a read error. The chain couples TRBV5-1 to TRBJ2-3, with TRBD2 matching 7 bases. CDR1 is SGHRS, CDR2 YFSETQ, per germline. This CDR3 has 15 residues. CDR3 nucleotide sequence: TGCGCCGGCAGCTTGGTGGCGGGGGAATCTCATACGCAGTATTTT. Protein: CAGSLVAGESHTQYF.

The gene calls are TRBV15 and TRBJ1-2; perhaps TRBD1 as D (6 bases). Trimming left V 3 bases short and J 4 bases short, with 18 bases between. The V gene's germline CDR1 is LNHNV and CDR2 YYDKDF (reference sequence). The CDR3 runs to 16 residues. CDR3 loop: CATSRDSARWVYGYTF. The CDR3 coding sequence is TGTGCCACCAGCAGGGACAGCGCCCGGTGGGTCTATGGCTACACCTTC.

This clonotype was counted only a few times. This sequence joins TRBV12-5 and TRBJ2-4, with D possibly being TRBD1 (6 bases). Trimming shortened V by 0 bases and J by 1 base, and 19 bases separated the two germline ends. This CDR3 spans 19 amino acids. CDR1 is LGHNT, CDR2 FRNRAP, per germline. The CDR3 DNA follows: TGTGCTAGTGGTTTGGTTCCTACAGGGAAGGCGATTGCCAAAAACATTCAGTACTTC. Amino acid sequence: CASGLVPTGKAIAKNIQYF. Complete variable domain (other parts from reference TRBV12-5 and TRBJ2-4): DARVTQTPRHKVTEMGQEVTMRCQPILGHNTVFWYRQTMMQGLELLAYFRNRAPLDDSGMPKDRFSAEMPDATLATLKIQPSEPRDSAVYFCASGLVPTGKAIAKNIQYFGAGTRLSVL.

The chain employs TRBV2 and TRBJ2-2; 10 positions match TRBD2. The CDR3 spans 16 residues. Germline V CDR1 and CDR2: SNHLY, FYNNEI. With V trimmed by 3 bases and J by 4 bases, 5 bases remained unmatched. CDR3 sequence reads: CASSDSRLAGTGELFF. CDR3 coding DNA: TGTGCCAGCAGTGATTCGAGACTAGCGGGCACCGGGGAGCTGTTTTTT.

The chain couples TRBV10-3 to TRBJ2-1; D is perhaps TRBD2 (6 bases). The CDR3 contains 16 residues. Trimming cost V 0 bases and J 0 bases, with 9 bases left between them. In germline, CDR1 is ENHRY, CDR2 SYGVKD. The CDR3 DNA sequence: TGTGCCATCAGTGAGTCGGCGGGGACCTCCTACAATGAGCAGTTCTTC. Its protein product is CAISESAGTSYNEQFF.

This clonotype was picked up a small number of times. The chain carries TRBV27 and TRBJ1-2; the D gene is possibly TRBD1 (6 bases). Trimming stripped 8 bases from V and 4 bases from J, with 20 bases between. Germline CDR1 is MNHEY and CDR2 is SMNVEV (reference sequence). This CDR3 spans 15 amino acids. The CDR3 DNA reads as TGTGCCAGCCGGAAACAGGGTTCCCTTCGCTATGGCTACACCTTC. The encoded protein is CASRKQGSLRYGYTF.

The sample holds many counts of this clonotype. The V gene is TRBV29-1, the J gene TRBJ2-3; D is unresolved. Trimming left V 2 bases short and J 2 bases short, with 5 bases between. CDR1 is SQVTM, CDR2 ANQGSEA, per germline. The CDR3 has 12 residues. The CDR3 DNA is TGCAGCGTTGAACCTAACACAGATACGCAGTATTTT. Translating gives CSVEPNTDTQYF.

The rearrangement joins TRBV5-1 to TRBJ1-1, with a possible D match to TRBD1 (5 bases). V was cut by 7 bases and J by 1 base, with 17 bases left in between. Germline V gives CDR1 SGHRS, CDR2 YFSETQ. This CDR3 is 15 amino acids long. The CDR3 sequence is CASGESNTGNTEAFF. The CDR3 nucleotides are TGCGCCAGCGGCGAGTCTAATACAGGGAACACTGAAGCTTTCTTT.

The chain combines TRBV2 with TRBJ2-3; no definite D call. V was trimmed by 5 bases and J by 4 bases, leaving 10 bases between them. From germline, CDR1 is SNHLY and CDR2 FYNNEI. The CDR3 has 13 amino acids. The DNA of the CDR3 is TGTGCCAGCAGTCGCCGTTTTGCAGATACGCAGTATTTT. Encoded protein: CASSRRFADTQYF.

The CDR3: CASSNTKTVWYTEAFF. The CDR3 DNA sequence: TGTGCCAGCAGCAACACCAAAACCGTTTGGTACACTGAAGCTTTCTTT. The chain is built from TRBV6-2 or TRBV6-3 and TRBJ1-1, with no clear D. The CDR3 consists of 16 residues. Trimming took 6 bases from V and 3 from J, leaving 20 bases between them. CDR1 is MNHEY, CDR2 SVGEGT, per germline.

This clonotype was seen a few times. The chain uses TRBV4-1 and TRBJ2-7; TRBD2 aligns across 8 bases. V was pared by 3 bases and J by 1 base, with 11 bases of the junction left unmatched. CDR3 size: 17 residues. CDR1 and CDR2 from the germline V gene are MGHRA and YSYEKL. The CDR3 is CASSQGGGGRTSYEQYF. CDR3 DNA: TGCGCCAGCAGCCAGGGGGGTGGCGGGAGGACTTCCTACGAGCAGTACTTC.

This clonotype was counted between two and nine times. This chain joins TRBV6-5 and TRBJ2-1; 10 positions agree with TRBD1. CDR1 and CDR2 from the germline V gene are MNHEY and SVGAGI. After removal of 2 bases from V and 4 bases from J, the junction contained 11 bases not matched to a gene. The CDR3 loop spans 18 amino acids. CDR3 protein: CASSYDWGGTGVYNEQFF. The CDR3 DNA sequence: TGTGCCAGCAGTTACGACTGGGGTGGGACAGGGGTGTACAATGAGCAGTTCTTC.

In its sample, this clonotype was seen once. The CDR3 nucleotides read TGTGCCAGCAGTGGCGCTAGCGGGAGGGCCCGGGGCACAGATACGCAGTATTTT. Its translation: CASSGASGRARGTDTQYF. The J gene is TRBJ2-3, the V gene TRBV6-1; 12 bases line up with TRBD2. The CDR3 extends over 18 amino acids. Germline loops: CDR1 MNHNS, CDR2 SASEGT. The junction had 9 bases not matched to a gene; V was cut back by 4 bases and J by 1 base.

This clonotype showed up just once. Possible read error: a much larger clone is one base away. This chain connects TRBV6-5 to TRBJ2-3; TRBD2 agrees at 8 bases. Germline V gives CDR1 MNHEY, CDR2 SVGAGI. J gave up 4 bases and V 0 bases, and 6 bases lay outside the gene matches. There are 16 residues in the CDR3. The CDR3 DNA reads TGTGCCAGCAGTTACTCGAGCGGGGGATCGCCAGATACGCAGTATTTT. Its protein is CASSYSSGGSPDTQYF.

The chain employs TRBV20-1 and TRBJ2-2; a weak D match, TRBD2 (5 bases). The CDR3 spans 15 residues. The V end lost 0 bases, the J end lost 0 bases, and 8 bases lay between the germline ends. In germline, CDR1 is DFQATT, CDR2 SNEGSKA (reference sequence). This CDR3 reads CSARDILANTGELFF. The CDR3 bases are TGCAGTGCTAGAGATATACTAGCGAACACCGGGGAGCTGTTTTTT.